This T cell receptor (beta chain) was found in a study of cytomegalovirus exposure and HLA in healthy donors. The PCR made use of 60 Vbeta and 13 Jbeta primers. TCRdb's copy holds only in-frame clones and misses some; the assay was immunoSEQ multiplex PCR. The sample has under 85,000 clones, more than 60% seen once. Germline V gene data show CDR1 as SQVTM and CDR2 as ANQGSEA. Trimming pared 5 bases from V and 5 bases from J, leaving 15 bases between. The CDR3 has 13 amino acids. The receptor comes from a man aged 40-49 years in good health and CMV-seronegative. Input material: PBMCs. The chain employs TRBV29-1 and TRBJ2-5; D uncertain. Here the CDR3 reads CSVLLQIRETQYF. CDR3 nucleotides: TGCAGCGTTTTGCTACAGATCCGGGAGACCCAGTACTTC.